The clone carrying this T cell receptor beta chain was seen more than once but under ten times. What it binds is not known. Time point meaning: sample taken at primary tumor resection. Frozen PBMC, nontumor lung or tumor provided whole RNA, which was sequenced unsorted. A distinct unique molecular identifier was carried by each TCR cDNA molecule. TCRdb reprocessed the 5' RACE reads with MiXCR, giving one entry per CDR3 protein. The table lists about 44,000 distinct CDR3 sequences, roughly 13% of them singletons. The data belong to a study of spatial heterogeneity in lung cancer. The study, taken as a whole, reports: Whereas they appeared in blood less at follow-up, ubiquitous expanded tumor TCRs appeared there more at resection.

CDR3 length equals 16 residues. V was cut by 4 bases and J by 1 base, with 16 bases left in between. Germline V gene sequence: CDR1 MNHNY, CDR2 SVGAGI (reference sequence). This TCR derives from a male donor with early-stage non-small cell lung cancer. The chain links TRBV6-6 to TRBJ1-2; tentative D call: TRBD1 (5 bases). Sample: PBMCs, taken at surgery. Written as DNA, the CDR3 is TGTGCCAGCAGTTCGGGACGGCCGCCGGATAACTATGGCTACACCTTC. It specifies CASSSGRPPDNYGYTF.